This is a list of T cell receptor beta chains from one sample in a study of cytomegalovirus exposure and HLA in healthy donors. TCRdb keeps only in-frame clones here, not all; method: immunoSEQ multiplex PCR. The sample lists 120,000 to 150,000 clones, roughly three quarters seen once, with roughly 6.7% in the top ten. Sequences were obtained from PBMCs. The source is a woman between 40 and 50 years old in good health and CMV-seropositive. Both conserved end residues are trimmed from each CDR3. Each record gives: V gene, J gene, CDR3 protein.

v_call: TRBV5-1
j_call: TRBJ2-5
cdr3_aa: ASSFGQATETQY

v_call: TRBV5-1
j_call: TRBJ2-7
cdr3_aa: ASSPRTGAIPYEQY

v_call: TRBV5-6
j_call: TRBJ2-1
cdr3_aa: ASSLPGQGQNEQF

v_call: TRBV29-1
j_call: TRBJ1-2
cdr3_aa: SVDREGYT

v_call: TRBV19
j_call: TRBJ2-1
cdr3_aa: ASSISGGGEQF

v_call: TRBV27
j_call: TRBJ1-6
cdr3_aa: ASSLSINSPLH

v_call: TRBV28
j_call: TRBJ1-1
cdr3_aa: ASSTGQGGTEAF

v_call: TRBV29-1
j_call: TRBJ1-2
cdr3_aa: SVGQGVGGYT

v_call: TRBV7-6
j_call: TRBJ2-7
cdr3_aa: ASSQTSGDYEQY

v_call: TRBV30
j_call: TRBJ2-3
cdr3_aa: AWIPSGRETDTQY

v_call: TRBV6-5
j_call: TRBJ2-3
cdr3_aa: ASSYSGGGADTQY

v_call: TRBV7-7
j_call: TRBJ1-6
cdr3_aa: ASSLEAGSPLH

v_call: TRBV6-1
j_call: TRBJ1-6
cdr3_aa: ASSEQVNSPLH

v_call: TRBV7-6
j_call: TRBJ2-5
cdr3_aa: ASSLAGGGETQY

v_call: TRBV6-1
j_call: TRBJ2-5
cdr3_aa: ASSGLAGGHETQY

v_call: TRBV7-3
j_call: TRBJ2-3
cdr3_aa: ASSGGGHTDTQY

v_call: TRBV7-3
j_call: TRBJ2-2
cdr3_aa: ASSLTGLANTGELF

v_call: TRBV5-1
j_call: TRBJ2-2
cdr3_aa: ASSTGLGTGELF

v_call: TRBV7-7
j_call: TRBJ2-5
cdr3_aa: ASSSVGVKETQY

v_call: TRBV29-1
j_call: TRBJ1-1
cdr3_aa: SALAVANTEAF

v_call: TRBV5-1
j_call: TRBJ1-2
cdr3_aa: ASSLQGEGGYT

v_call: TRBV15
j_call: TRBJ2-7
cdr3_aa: ATRRAQGAREQY

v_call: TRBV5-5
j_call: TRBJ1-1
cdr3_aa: ASSGSIQASEAF

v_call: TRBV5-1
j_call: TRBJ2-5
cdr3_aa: ASSLARDSRMGSQETQY

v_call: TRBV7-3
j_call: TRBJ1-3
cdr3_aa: ASSPGSPGNTIY

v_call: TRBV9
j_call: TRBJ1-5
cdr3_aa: AGSVGGNQPQH

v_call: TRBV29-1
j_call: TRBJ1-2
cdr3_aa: SVPGAINGYT

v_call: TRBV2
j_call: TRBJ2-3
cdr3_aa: AIPRRTGSTDTQY

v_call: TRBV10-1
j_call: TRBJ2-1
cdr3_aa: ASSEGALPIYNEQF

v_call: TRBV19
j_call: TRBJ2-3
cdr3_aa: ASSLPTGTDTQY

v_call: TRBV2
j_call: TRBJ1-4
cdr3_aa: AGRQEQNEKLF

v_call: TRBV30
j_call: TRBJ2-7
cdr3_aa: AWSVQGYEQY

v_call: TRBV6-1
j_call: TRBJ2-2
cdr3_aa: ASSEYRGLGELF

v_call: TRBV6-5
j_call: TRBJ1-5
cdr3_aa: ASSPYSNQPQH

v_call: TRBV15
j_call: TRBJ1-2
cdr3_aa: ATSRGTDLGYT

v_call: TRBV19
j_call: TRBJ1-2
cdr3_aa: ASRSGPYTT

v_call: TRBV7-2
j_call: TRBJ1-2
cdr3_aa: ASSLDRGSGYT

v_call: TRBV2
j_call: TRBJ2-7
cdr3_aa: ASLGTGALEQY

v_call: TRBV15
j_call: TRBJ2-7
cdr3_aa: ATSRDLDRNYEQY

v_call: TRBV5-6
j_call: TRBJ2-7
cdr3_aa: ASSLGTFSADEQY

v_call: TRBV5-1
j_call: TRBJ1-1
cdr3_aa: ASSLGQRGTEAF

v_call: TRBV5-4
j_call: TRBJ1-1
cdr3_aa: ASSFRQGGGTEAF

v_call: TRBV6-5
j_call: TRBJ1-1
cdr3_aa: ASNPDRAPEAF

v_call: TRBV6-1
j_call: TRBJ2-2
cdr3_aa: ASSEGTVGELF

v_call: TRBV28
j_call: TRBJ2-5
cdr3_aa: ASSGQGSQETQY

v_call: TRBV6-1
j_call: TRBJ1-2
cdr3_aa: ASSELGSSRSYT

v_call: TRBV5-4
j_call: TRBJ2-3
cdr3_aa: ASSRGEVGTDTQY